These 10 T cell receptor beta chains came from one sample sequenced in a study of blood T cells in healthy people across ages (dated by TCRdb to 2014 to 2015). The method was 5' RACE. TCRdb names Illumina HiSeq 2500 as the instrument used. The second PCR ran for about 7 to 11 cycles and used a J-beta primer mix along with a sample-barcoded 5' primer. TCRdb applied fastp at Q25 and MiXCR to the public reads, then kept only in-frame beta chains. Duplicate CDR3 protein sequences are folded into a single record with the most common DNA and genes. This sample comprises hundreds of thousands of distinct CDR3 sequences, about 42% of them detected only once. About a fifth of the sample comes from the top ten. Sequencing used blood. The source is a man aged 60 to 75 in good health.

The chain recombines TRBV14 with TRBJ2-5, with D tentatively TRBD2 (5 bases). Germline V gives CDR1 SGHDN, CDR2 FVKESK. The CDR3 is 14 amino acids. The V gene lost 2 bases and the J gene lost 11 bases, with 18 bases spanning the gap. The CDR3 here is CASSQRTGNREQYF. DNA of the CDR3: TGTGCCAGCAGCCAACGGACTGGGAATCGTGAGCAGTACTTC.

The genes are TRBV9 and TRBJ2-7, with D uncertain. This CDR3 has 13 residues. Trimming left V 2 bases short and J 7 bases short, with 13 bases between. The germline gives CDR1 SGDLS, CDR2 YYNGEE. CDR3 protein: CASSVRLMNEQYF. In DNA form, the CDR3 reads TGTGCCAGCAGCGTTAGGTTGATGAATGAGCAGTACTTC.

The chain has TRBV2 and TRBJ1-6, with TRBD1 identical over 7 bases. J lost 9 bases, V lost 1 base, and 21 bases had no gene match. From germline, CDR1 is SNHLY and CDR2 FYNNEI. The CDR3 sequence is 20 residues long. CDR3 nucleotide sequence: TGTGCCAGCAGTGAAGAGGGGCTCTTCGGGGCAGGGGGGGTGGGTTCACCCCTCCACTTT. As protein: CASSEEGLFGAGGVGSPLHF.

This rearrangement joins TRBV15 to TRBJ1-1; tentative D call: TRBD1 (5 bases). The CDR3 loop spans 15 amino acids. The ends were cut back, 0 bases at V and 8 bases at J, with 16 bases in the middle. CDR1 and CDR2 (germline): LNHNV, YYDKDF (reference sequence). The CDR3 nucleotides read TGTGCCACCAGCAGAGAGGCAGCGGCTGGGACGGAAGCTTTCTTT. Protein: CATSREAAAGTEAFF.

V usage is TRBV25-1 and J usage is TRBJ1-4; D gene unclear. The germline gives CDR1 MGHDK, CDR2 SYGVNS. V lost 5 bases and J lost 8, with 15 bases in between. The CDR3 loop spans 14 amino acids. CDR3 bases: TGTGCCAGCAGTTGGGATCGAGGTGGAGAAAAACTGTTTTTT. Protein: CASSWDRGGEKLFF.

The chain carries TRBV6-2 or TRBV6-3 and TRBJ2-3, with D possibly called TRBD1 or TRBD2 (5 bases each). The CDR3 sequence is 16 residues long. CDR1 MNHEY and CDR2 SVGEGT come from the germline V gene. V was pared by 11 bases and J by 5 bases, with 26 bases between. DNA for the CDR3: TGTGCCGCTTCACTACCGGGACCTAAACGGAGAGATACGCAGTATTTT. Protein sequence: CAASLPGPKRRDTQYF.

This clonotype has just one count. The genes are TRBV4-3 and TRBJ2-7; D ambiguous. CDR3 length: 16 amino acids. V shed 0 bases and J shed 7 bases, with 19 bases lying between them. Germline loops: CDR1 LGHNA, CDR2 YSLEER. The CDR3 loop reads CASSQDDTEAYNEQYF. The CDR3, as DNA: TGCGCCAGCAGCCAAGACGACACTGAGGCTTACAATGAGCAGTACTTC.

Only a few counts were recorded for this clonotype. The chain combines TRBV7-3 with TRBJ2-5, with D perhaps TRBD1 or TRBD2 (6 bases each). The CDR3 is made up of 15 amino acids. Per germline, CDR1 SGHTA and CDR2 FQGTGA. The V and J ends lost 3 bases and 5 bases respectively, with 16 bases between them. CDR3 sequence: CASSLSGGGLETQYF. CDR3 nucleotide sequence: TGTGCCAGCAGCTTGAGCGGAGGGGGGTTGGAGACCCAGTACTTC.

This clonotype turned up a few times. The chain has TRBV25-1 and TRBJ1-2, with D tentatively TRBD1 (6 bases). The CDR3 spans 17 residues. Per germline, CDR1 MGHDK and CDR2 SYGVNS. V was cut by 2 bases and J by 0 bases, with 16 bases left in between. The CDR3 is CASSELRSGDSNYGYTF. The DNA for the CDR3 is TGTGCCAGCAGTGAACTTCGGTCAGGGGACTCTAACTATGGCTACACCTTC.

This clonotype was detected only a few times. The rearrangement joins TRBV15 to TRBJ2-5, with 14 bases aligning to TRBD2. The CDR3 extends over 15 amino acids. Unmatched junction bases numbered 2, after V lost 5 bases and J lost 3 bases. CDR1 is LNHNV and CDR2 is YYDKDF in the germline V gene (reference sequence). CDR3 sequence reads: CATSPGLAGEETQYF. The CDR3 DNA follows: TGTGCCACCAGCCCGGGACTAGCGGGGGAAGAGACCCAGTACTTC.